The clone carrying this TCR beta chain was picked up a small number of times. Its antigen is undetermined. Replicate sorted-subset PCRs were loaded with about 0.2 ug DNA, about 31,000 T cell genomes. Sequenced by immunoSEQ multiplex PCR; TCRdb stores in-frame clones only, minus some. The sample shows 2 million to 2.5 million clones, 85% to 95% of them seen only once. The sample is drawn from a study of shared clonotypes between healthy human individuals. The study's findings and limits: Even with large depth, rarefaction showed that sorted-subset sequencing was incomplete. The four-donor shared clonotypes exceeded non-shared clonotypes in generation probability, with non-shared ones scoring lower.

Trimming took 4 bases from V and 3 from J; bases not matched to a gene: 15. This CDR3 is 17 amino acids long. CDR1 is SGHRS, CDR2 YFSETQ, per germline. V and J are TRBV5-1 and TRBJ1-1; TRBD1 aligns across 7 bases. The sequence derives from a man between 18 and 29 years old in good health. Some clones in this sample may be carry-over from other donors' samples. The sequencing sample was made of naive CD4+ T cells from PBMCs. Subset here: CD45RA+ positively selected. Written as DNA, the CDR3 is TGCGCCAGCAGCAGGACCAAGGGGGCGACGGTGGACACTGAAGCTTTCTTT. Its protein product is CASSRTKGATVDTEAFF.